Below, 26 T cell receptor beta chains from the same sample are listed, as sequenced in a study of T cells in Graves' hyperthyroidism and ophthalmopathy. Authors of the study amplified TCR beta CDR3 regions from RNA transcripts. First-round RT-PCR targeting the TCR CDR3 was performed with the HTBI primer set. One entry per CDR3 protein results from TCRdb running MiXCR on the multiplex PCR reads. The profile shows about 380,000 distinct CDR3 sequences, 13% of them singletons. Input material: blood. These receptors all stem from a man younger than 40 with Graves' hyperthyroidism that later progressed to Graves' ophthalmopathy.

Ten or more counts support this clonotype. The gene calls are TRBV5-1 and TRBJ1-1; 7 bases map to TRBD1. The CDR3 covers 17 residues. Losses at the gene ends were 2 bases for V and 3 bases for J; bases not matched to a gene: 13. Germline V CDR1 and CDR2: SGHRS, YFSETQ. CDR3 DNA sequence: TGCGCCAGCAGCTTCAGTCCCGGGACAGCCGTGGACACTGAAGCTTTCTTT. Encoded protein: CASSFSPGTAVDTEAFF.

In its sample, this clonotype was seen many times. The chain carries TRBV20-1 and TRBJ2-7, with D perhaps TRBD2 (5 bases). The V end lost 3 bases, the J end lost 0 bases, and 9 bases lay between the germline ends. The CDR3 covers 13 residues. In germline, CDR1 is DFQATT, CDR2 SNEGSKA (reference sequence). The CDR3 nucleotides are TGCAGTGCTAGGGCTACTAGCTCCTACGAGCAGTACTTC. This codes for CSARATSSYEQYF.

This clonotype was picked up many times. The chain has TRBV28 and TRBJ2-7; 12 bases align to TRBD2. Per the germline V gene, CDR1 is MDHEN and CDR2 is SYDVKM. The CDR3 has 15 amino acids. V lost 5 bases, J lost 7 bases, and 9 bases stayed unmatched. The CDR3 loop is CASSPSTSGGYEQYF. CDR3 DNA: TGTGCCAGCAGTCCCTCGACTAGCGGGGGATATGAGCAGTACTTC. Based on the CDR3 plus reference TRBV28 and TRBJ2-7, the full variable domain is DVKVTQSSRYLVKRTGEKVFLECVQDMDHENMFWYRQDPGLGLRLIYFSYDVKMKEKGDIPEGYSVSREKKERFSLILESASTNQTSMYLCASSPSTSGGYEQYFGPGTRLTVT.

The J gene is TRBJ1-2, the V gene TRBV7-3; no reliable D call. Germline V CDR1 and CDR2: SGHTA, FQGTGA. The V gene lost 5 bases and the J gene lost 2 bases, with 15 bases spanning the gap. CDR3 length: 15 amino acids. The DNA of the CDR3 is TGTGCCAGCAGCCTTGGCCGGGAGCGAAACTATGGCTACACCTTC. It specifies CASSLGRERNYGYTF. Based on the CDR3 plus reference TRBV7-3 and TRBJ1-2, the full variable domain is GAGVSQTPSNKVTEKGKYVELRCDPISGHTALYWYRQSLGQGPEFLIYFQGTGAADDSGLPNDRFFAVRPEGSVSTLKIQRTERGDSAVYLCASSLGRERNYGYTFGSGTRLTVV.

At least ten counts were recorded for this clonotype. The J gene is TRBJ1-3, the V gene TRBV2; TRBD1 might be the D (5 bases). V was pared by 4 bases and J by 2 bases, with 9 bases between. The CDR3 contains 14 residues. The germline CDR1 and CDR2 sequences are SNHLY and FYNNEI. The CDR3 sequence: CASSVGRAGNTIYF. The CDR3 region has the DNA TGTGCCAGCAGTGTCGGCAGGGCTGGAAACACCATATATTTT.

This clonotype was detected many times. DNA for the CDR3: TGTGCCTGGAGTGGGCAGGGAGTTCTGGAGACCCAGTACTTC. Translated: CAWSGQGVLETQYF. The chain combines TRBV30 with TRBJ2-5, with D perhaps assigned TRBD1 or TRBD2 (5 bases each). In germline, CDR1 is GTSNPN, CDR2 SVGIG (reference sequence). V gave up 1 base and J gave up 5 bases, with 14 bases separating them. The CDR3 sequence is 14 residues long.

This clonotype was recorded a few times. The DNA for the CDR3 is TGCGCCAGCAGTGAGGCGATCCCCTACGAGCAGTACTTC. This gives the protein CASSEAIPYEQYF. The chain employs TRBV10-2 and TRBJ2-7; the D is unclear. In germline, CDR1 is WSHSY, CDR2 SAAADI. V was shortened by 2 bases and J by 2 bases, with 7 bases between the two germline ends. The CDR3 is 13 amino acids.

This clonotype came up a few times. The chain carries TRBV18 and TRBJ2-2; the match to TRBD2 covers 7 bases. Germline values: CDR1 KGHSH, CDR2 LQKENI. The CDR3 totals 14 residues. Trimming removed 7 bases from V and 0 bases from J; junction bases left unmatched: 2. The CDR3: CASLLAPNTGELFF. CDR3 coding DNA: TGTGCCAGCTTACTAGCGCCGAACACCGGGGAGCTGTTTTTT.

This clonotype was observed a few times. The V gene is TRBV10-1, the J gene TRBJ2-7; the D gene is possibly TRBD2 (6 bases). There are 13 residues in the CDR3. Deletions cut 5 bases from V and 6 bases from J, with 14 bases between. The V gene's germline CDR1 is WNHNN and CDR2 SYGVQD (reference sequence). The CDR3 sequence is CASSYRDGGEQYF. The CDR3 region has the DNA TGCGCCAGCAGTTACCGGGACGGGGGCGAGCAGTACTTC.

Concerning this clonotype: At one end the junction does not follow the germline gene, possibly because of a read error. The rearrangement links TRBV4-1 to TRBJ2-2; no reliable D call. CDR1 and CDR2 (germline): MGHRA, YSYEKL. The CDR3 consists of 15 residues. DNA for the CDR3: TGCGCCGGCAGCCAAGATAGCTTGAACACCGGGGAGCTGTTTTTT. Translated: CAGSQDSLNTGELFF.

With regard to this clonotype: Being one base from a much bigger clone, this may be a read error. This rearrangement joins TRBV12-3 or TRBV12-4 to TRBJ2-1, with D perhaps TRBD1 or TRBD2 (5 bases each). V was cut by 6 bases and J by 9 bases, with 18 bases left in between. The CDR3 is made up of 14 amino acids. For the CDR3, the DNA is TGTGCCAGCAGGTCTGGGACCATGACGGGTGAGCAGTTCTTC. Protein sequence: CASRSGTMTGEQFF.

This clonotype appeared many times. The J gene is TRBJ1-4, the V gene TRBV10-3; tentative D call: TRBD1 (5 bases). The CDR3 is 13 amino acids. Germline CDR1 reads ENHRY; CDR2 reads SYGVKD. Trimming stripped 8 bases from V and 2 bases from J, with 9 bases between. The CDR3 region has the DNA TGTGCCATCGGGGGTACGACTAATGAAAAACTGTTTTTT. It codes for CAIGGTTNEKLFF.

This clonotype has a count of ten or more. The gene calls are TRBV16 and TRBJ2-2; TRBD1 matches 7 bases. Germline lookup yields CDR1 KGHSY and CDR2 FQNENV. CDR3 length: 14 amino acids. Losses at the gene ends were 2 bases for V and 7 bases for J; bases not matched to a gene: 4. CDR3 in amino acids: CASSQRGQIGELFF. The CDR3 DNA follows: TGTGCCAGCAGCCAAAGGGGGCAGATCGGGGAGCTGTTTTTT.

This clonotype was picked up many times. The CDR3 sequence is CASSFATGAYEQYF. In nucleotides, the CDR3 is TGCGCCAGCAGCTTCGCGACAGGGGCCTACGAGCAGTACTTC. V is TRBV5-1 and J is TRBJ2-7; 8 bases agree with TRBD1. The length of the CDR3 is 14 residues. V lost 2 bases, J lost 2 bases, and 3 bases stayed unmatched. CDR1 SGHRS and CDR2 YFSETQ come from the germline V gene.

The V call is TRBV12-3 or TRBV12-4, the J call TRBJ2-7; no firm D call. CDR3 length: 12 amino acids. V gave up 6 bases and J gave up 5 bases, with 11 bases separating them. The CDR3 region is CASSWDSDEQYF. For the CDR3, the DNA is TGTGCCAGCAGCTGGGATTCGGACGAGCAGTACTTC.

The chain employs TRBV30 and TRBJ2-7; 8 nucleotides align to TRBD1. The CDR3 length is 13 residues. Germline lookup yields CDR1 GTSNPN and CDR2 SVGIG (reference sequence). Trimming removed 4 bases from V and 5 bases from J; junction bases left unmatched: 7. The CDR3 nucleotides are TGTGCCTGGACTCTCAACAGGGGGAACGAGCAGTACTTC. Translated: CAWTLNRGNEQYF.

The chain links TRBV15 to TRBJ1-1; 7 nucleotides align to TRBD1. The germline V gene encodes CDR1 LNHNV and CDR2 YYDKDF (reference sequence). The CDR3 has 13 residues. The trim removed 3 bases at V and 11 bases at J, leaving 9 bases unmatched. The CDR3 nucleotides read TGTGCCACCAGCAGTGACAGGGCCTTCAGGGCTTTCTTT. It encodes CATSSDRAFRAFF. The variable domain in full, with the rest retrieved from reference TRBV15 and TRBJ1-1, is DAMVIQNPRYQVTQFGKPVTLSCSQTLNHNVMYWYQQKSSQAPKLLFHYYDKDFNNEADTPDNFQSRRPNTSFCFLDIRSPGLGDTAMYLCATSSDRAFRAFFGQGTRLTVV.

This clonotype was detected many times. CDR3 in amino acids: CASSLGLHETQYF. The CDR3 DNA sequence: TGTGCCAGCAGTTTAGGCTTACACGAGACCCAGTACTTC. The chain uses TRBV28 and TRBJ2-5; D gene ambiguous. This CDR3 has 13 residues. CDR1 and CDR2 (germline): MDHEN, SYDVKM. V was trimmed by 2 bases and J by 5 bases, leaving 9 bases between them.

Many counts were recorded for this clonotype. The rearrangement joins TRBV7-2 to TRBJ2-7, with 9 bases that match TRBD1. With V trimmed by 1 base and J by 6 bases, 7 bases remained unmatched. Per the germline V gene, CDR1 is SGHTA and CDR2 is FQGNSA. The CDR3 is 15 amino acids. CDR3: CASSLGGQGNSEQYF. CDR3 DNA: TGTGCCAGCAGCTTAGGAGGACAGGGGAACAGCGAGCAGTACTTC.

This clonotype was seen only a few times. V is TRBV5-5 and J is TRBJ2-7, with unresolved D. The V and J ends lost 0 bases and 3 bases respectively, with 16 bases between them. The CDR3 is 16 residues long. Germline CDR1 is SGHKS and CDR2 is YYEKEE (reference sequence). This CDR3 is CASSLEAGASLYEQYF. Here the CDR3 DNA reads TGTGCCAGCAGCTTGGAGGCAGGCGCCAGTCTCTACGAGCAGTACTTC.

This chain links TRBV5-8 with TRBJ2-5, with 9 positions matching TRBD2. Trimming at V came to 3 bases and at J to 7 bases, leaving 7 bases not matched to a gene. From germline, CDR1 is SGHTS and CDR2 YDEGEE. This CDR3 contains 14 residues. This CDR3 is CASSSGTSRRTQYF. The CDR3 DNA is TGTGCCAGCAGCTCTGGGACTAGCCGACGGACCCAGTACTTC.

The V and J genes are TRBV5-1 and TRBJ1-2, with a weak D call TRBD1 (6 bases). The CDR3 is 14 residues long. Trimming took off 2 bases at V and 8 bases at J, with 16 bases between the two ends. Germline CDR1 is SGHRS and CDR2 is YFSETQ. Here the CDR3 reads CASSFGAQGGGYTF. The CDR3 nucleotides are TGCGCCAGCAGCTTCGGAGCACAGGGCGGCGGCTACACCTTC.

This chain joins TRBV5-6 and TRBJ2-1, with 9 bases aligning to TRBD1. V lost 4 bases, J lost 0 bases, and 5 bases stayed unmatched. The CDR3 is 16 amino acids. Germline V CDR1 and CDR2: SGHDT, YYEEEE. The chain's CDR3 is CASSMDRGSSYNEQFF. The CDR3 bases are TGTGCCAGCAGCATGGACAGGGGAAGCTCCTACAATGAGCAGTTCTTC. Full variable domain (outside the CDR3, taken from reference TRBV5-6 and TRBJ2-1): DAGVTQSPTHLIKTRGQQVTLRCSPKSGHDTVSWYQQALGQGPQFIFQYYEEEERQRGNFPDRFSGHQFPNYSSELNVNALLLGDSALYLCASSMDRGSSYNEQFFGPGTRLTVL.

The table lists this clonotype with many counts. CDR3 amino acids: CASSSYGIAGDPNEQFF. The CDR3, as DNA: TGTGCCAGCAGTTCGTACGGGATAGCGGGGGACCCCAATGAGCAGTTCTTC. V usage is TRBV12-3 or TRBV12-4 and J usage is TRBJ2-1; TRBD2 agrees at 9 bases. The CDR3 has 17 amino acids. V lost 4 bases and J lost 6; bases outside the gene matches: 13.

In the case of this clonotype: Compared with germline, one end of the junction differs, possibly owing to a read error. This chain connects TRBV5-1 to TRBJ2-3; 9 positions match TRBD2. Germline V gene data show CDR1 as SGHRS and CDR2 as YFSETQ. The CDR3 contains 17 residues. In nucleotides, the CDR3 is TGTGCCAGCAGCCGCATGTCTACTAGCGGGTCTATGGATACGCAGTGTTTT. This gives the protein CASSRMSTSGSMDTQCF.

This clonotype was counted many times. The chain uses TRBV12-3 or TRBV12-4 and TRBJ1-4; the D is unclear. The CDR3 has 15 residues. V was trimmed by 2 bases and J by 2 bases, leaving 9 bases between them. In DNA form, the CDR3 reads TGTGCCAGCAGTTTATGGGGAGGGACTAATGAAAAACTGTTTTTT. The encoded protein is CASSLWGGTNEKLFF.